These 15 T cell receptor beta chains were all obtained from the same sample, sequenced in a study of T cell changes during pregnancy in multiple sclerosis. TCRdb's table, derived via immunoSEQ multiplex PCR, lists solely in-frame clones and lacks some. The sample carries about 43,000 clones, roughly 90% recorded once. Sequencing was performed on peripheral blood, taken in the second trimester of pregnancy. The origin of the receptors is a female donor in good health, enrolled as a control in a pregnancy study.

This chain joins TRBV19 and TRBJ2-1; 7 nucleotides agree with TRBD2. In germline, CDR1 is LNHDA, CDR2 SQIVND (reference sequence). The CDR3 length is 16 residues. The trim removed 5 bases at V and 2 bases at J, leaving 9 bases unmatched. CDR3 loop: CASSETSRFPYNEQFF. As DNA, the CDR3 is TGTGCCAGTAGTGAGACTAGCCGATTCCCCTACAATGAGCAGTTCTTC. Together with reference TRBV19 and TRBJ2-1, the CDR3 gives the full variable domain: DGGITQSPKYLFRKEGQNVTLSCEQNLNHDAMYWYRQDPGQGLRLIYYSQIVNDFQKGDIAEGYSVSREKKESFPLTVTSAQKNPTAFYLCASSETSRFPYNEQFFGPGTRLTVL.

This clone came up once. CDR3 nucleotides: TGTGCCAGCAGTTTCAGGGACAGGGACGAACTTCAGTACTTC. Translation gives CASSFRDRDELQYF. V and J are TRBV27 and TRBJ2-4; 9 nucleotides agree with TRBD1. V trimming: 3 bases; J trimming: 11 bases; junction bases outside the gene matches: 8. The CDR3 length is 14 residues. The germline V gene encodes CDR1 MNHEY and CDR2 SMNVEV (reference sequence).

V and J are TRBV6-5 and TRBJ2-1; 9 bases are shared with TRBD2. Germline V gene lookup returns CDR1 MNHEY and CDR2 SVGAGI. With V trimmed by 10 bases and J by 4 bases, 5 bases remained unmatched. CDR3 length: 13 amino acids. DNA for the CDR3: TGTGCCACAAGACTAGCGGCTTACAATGAGCAGTTCTTC. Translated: CATRLAAYNEQFF.

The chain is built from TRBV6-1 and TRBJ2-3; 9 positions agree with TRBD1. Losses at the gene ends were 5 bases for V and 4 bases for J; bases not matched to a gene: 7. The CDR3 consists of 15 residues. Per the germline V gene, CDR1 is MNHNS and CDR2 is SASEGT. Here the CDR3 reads CASSMGQGPADTQYF. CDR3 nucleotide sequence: TGTGCCAGCAGTATGGGACAGGGCCCAGCAGATACGCAGTATTTT.

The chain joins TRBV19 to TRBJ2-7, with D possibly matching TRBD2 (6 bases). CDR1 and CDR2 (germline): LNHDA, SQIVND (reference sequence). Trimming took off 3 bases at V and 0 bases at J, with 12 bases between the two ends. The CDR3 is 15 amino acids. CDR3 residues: CASSISGASSYEQYF. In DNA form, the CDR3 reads TGTGCCAGTAGTATTTCGGGAGCCTCCTCCTACGAGCAGTACTTC.

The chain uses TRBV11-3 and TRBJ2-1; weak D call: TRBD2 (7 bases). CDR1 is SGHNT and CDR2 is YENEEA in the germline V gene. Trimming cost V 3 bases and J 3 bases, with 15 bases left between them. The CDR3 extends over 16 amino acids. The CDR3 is CASSFSGGAFYNEQFF. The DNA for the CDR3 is TGTGCCAGCAGCTTCTCTGGGGGGGCCTTCTACAATGAGCAGTTCTTC.

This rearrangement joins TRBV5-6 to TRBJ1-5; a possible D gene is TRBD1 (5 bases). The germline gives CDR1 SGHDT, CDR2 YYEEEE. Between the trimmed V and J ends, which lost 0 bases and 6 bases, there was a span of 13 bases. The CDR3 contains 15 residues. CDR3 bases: TGTGCCAGCAGCTTGGAGTTAGGGGTGCCTCAGCCCCAGCATTTT. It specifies CASSLELGVPQPQHF.

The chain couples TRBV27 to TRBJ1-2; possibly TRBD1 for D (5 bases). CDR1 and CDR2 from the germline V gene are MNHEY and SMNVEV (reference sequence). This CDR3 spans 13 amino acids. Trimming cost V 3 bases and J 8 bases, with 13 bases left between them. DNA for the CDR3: TGTGCCAGCAGTTTCGCAGGGATGCAAGGCTACACCTTC. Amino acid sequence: CASSFAGMQGYTF.

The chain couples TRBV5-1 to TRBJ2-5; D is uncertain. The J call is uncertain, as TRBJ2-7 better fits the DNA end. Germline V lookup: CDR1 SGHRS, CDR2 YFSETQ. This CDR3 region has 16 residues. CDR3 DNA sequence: TGCGCCAGCAGCTTAGAGAGGCCCACATCTTCCTACGAGCAGTACTTC. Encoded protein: CASSLERPTSSYEQYF.

This CDR3 is CASSLGQGIEQYF. The CDR3 nucleotides read TGTGCCAGCAGTCTAGGACAGGGGATCGAGCAGTACTTC. The J gene is TRBJ2-7, the V gene TRBV6-1, with TRBD1 matching over 9 bases. The length of the CDR3 is 13 residues. Germline CDR1 reads MNHNS; CDR2 reads SASEGT. V shed 5 bases, J shed 6 bases, and the junction held 5 bases outside the gene matches.

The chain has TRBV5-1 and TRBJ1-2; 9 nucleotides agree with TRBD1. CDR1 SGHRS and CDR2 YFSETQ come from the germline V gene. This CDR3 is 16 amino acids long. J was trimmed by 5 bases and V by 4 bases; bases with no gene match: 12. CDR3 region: CASSPTRGGTGYGYTF. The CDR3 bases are TGCGCCAGCAGCCCCACAAGAGGGGGGACAGGGTATGGCTACACCTTC.

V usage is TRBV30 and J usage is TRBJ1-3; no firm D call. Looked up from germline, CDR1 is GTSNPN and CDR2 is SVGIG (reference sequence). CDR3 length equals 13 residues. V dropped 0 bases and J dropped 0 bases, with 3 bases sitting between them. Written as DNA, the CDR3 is TGTGCCTGGAGTGTGAGCTCTGGAAACACCATATATTTT. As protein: CAWSVSSGNTIYF.

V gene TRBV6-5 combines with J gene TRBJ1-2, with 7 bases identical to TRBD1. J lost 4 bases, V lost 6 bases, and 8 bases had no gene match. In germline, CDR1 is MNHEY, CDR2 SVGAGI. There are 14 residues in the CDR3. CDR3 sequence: CASRQPTGIYGYTF. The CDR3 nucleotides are TGTGCCAGCAGGCAACCGACAGGGATCTATGGCTACACCTTC.

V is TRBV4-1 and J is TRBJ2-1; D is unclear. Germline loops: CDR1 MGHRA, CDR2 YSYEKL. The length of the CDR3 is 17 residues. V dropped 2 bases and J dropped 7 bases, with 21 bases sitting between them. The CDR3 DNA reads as TGCGCCAGCAGCCAACCCCTCCGGAGTAGCAGTAGGAATGAGCAGTTCTTC. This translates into CASSQPLRSSSRNEQFF.

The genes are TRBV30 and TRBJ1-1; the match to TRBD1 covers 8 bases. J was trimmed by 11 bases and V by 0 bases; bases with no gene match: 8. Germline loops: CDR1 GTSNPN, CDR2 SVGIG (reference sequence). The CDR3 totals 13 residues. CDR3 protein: CAWSVKQGASAFF. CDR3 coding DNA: TGTGCCTGGAGTGTTAAGCAGGGGGCGAGCGCTTTCTTT.